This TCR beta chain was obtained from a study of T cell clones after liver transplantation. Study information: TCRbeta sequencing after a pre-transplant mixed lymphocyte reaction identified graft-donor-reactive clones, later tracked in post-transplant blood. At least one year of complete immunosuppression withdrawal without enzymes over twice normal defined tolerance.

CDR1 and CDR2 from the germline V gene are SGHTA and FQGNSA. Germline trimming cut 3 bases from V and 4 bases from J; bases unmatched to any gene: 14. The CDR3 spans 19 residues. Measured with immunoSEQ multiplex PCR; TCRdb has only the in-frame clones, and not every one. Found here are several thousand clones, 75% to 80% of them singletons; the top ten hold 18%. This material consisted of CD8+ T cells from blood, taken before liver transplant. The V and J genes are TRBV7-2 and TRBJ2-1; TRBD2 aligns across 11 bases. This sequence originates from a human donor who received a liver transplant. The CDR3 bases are TGTGCCAGCAGCTTTTACGACCGACTAGCGGGGACGCTATACAATGAGCAGTTCTTC. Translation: CASSFYDRLAGTLYNEQFF.